A single sample gave rise to the 14 T cell receptor beta chains below, sequenced in a study of blood T cells in healthy people across ages. Combining a sample-barcoded 5' primer with a J-beta primer mix, a second PCR ran for about 7 to 11 cycles. TCRdb recomputed calls from the 5' RACE reads with MiXCR, one row per CDR3 protein. Of hundreds of thousands of distinct CDR3 sequences listed, under 30% were seen once; the top ten hold roughly 17%. Sequencing was performed on blood. The receptor set was obtained from a woman of 80 years or more in good health.

Remarks on this clonotype: A much bigger clone sits one base away, suggesting this may be a read error. The chain uses TRBV4-3 and TRBJ1-4; 8 bases map to TRBD1. Germline lookup yields CDR1 LGHNA and CDR2 YSLEER. This CDR3 contains 14 residues. The CDR3 DNA sequence: TGCGCCAGTGGACAGGGCATAACTAATGAAAAACGGTTTTTT. Translation: CASGQGITNEKRFF.

This clonotype was recorded many times. V is TRBV7-2 and J is TRBJ2-3; no definite D call. The CDR3 is made up of 11 amino acids. Germline-derived CDR1 and CDR2 are SGHTA and FQGNSA. The V and J ends lost 8 bases and 7 bases respectively, with 10 bases between them. The CDR3 spells CASSIRNTQYF. DNA for the CDR3: TGTGCCAGCTCCATACGGAATACGCAGTATTTT.

The sample holds many counts of this clonotype. V usage is TRBV30 and J usage is TRBJ2-7; D ambiguous. This CDR3 is built from 12 residues. Germline CDR1 GTSNPN, CDR2 SVGIG (reference sequence). V dropped 1 base and J dropped 1 base, with 5 bases sitting between them. The CDR3 sequence is CAWSDQSYEQYF. The CDR3 DNA reads as TGTGCCTGGAGTGATCAGTCCTACGAGCAGTACTTC.

The genes are TRBV11-3 and TRBJ2-7; the D gene is possibly TRBD1 (5 bases). V lost 3 bases and J lost 7, with 16 bases in between. The CDR3 loop spans 14 amino acids. In germline, CDR1 is SGHNT, CDR2 YENEEA. CDR3 DNA: TGTGCCAGCAGCTTCACAGGTGCGAACAATGAGCAGTACTTC. Protein: CASSFTGANNEQYF. The entire variable domain, with the rest obtained from reference TRBV11-3 and TRBJ2-7, is as follows: EAGVVQSPRYKIIEKKQPVAFWCNPISGHNTLYWYLQNLGQGPELLIRYENEEAVDDSQLPKDRFSAERLKGVDSTLKIQPAELGDSAVYLCASSFTGANNEQYFGPGTRLTVT.

Many counts were recorded for this clonotype. The V and J genes are TRBV9 and TRBJ2-1; TRBD2 matches 9 bases. Germline CDR1 and CDR2: SGDLS and YYNGEE. V trimming: 3 bases; J trimming: 4 bases; junction bases outside the gene matches: 5. The CDR3 contains 15 residues. The CDR3 DNA sequence: TGTGCCAGCAGCGATAGCGGGGGAGAATACAATGAGCAGTTCTTC. It yields the protein CASSDSGGEYNEQFF.

The chain is built from TRBV10-2 and TRBJ2-3, with D possibly being TRBD2 (7 bases). The CDR3 runs 14 residues. V lost 8 bases to trimming and J lost 6 bases, with 18 bases between them. Germline V gene data show CDR1 as WSHSY and CDR2 as SAAADI. As DNA, the CDR3 is TGCGCCAGCCTAGGGAACCGGGGGGCGGATACGCAGTATTTT. Translation: CASLGNRGADTQYF.

About this clonotype: Possible read error: a much larger clone is one base away. Because it lacks the conserved phenylalanine or tryptophan at the end, this CDR3 is likely a read error. The gene calls are TRBV11-2 and TRBJ2-7; D is unresolved. The germline V and J ends were trimmed by 6 bases and 0 bases, with 18 bases remaining between them. Germline CDR1 SGHAT, CDR2 FQNNGV. The CDR3 sequence is 16 residues long. CDR3: CASSPLKGGNSYEQYY. CDR3 DNA sequence: TGTGCCAGCAGTCCCCTTAAGGGCGGCAACTCCTACGAGCAGTACTAC.

The chain employs TRBV20-1 and TRBJ2-2; D call uncertain. Per the germline V gene, CDR1 is DFQATT and CDR2 is SNEGSKA (reference sequence). This CDR3 has 14 amino acids. Trimming left V 1 base short and J 4 bases short, with 10 bases between. CDR3: CSARGTAVTGELFF. The CDR3 nucleotides are TGCAGTGCTAGAGGCACAGCAGTCACCGGGGAGCTGTTTTTT.

This clonotype was counted ten times or more. In DNA form, the CDR3 reads TGCGCCAGCAGCCCAGAAGGCGGGAACTATGGCTACACCTTC. Translated, it gives CASSPEGGNYGYTF. The chain is built from TRBV5-1 and TRBJ1-2; D gene uncertain. The ends were cut back, 4 bases at V and 2 bases at J, with 12 bases in the middle. This CDR3 spans 14 amino acids. CDR1 and CDR2 from the germline V gene are SGHRS and YFSETQ.

The V call is TRBV20-1, the J call TRBJ2-7; TRBD1 agrees at 9 bases. The trim removed 0 bases at V and 4 bases at J, leaving 7 bases unmatched. This CDR3 region has 15 residues. Germline V gene sequence: CDR1 DFQATT, CDR2 SNEGSKA (reference sequence). The CDR3, as DNA: TGCAGTGCTAGAGATAGGGGACAGGGTTCGTACGAGCAGTACTTC. Its translation is CSARDRGQGSYEQYF.

Details on this clonotype: A much larger clone differs from this one at a single base, so this may be a read error. The chain links TRBV20-1 to TRBJ2-3; 11 positions agree with TRBD2. Germline values: CDR1 DFQATT, CDR2 SNEGSKA (reference sequence). Germline trimming cut 2 bases from V and 2 bases from J; bases unmatched to any gene: 3. CDR3 length equals 15 residues. The CDR3 protein is CSARFSGGATDTQYF. CDR3 bases: TGCAGTGCTAGATTTAGCGGGGGGGCCACAGATACGCAGTATTTT.

On this clonotype itself: Since a much larger clone is just one base distant, this may be a read error. The chain employs TRBV4-1 and TRBJ2-6; D possibly uses TRBD1 or TRBD2 (5 bases each). This CDR3 spans 14 amino acids. Germline loops: CDR1 MGHRA, CDR2 YSYEKL. The CDR3 region is CASRPPGGSNILTF. DNA of the CDR3: TGCGCCAGCAGGCCGCCTGGGGGAAGCAACATCCTGACTTTC.

This clonotype was picked up many times. The chain has TRBV21-1 and TRBJ2-1; the DNA was not compared with TRBD2, the D call given in the table. TRBV21-1 is recorded as a pseudogene. The CDR3 contains 17 residues. CDR3 sequence reads: CASSKTGRGGVLNEQFF. The CDR3 DNA reads as TGTGCCAGCAGCAAAACCGGGCGGGGGGGCGTGTTGAATGAGCAGTTCTTC.

This clonotype was counted only a few times. The chain carries TRBV6-2 or TRBV6-3 and TRBJ1-2; the D gene is possibly TRBD1 (5 bases). Germline values: CDR1 MNHEY, CDR2 SVGEGT. V was shortened by 2 bases and J by 0 bases, with 10 bases between the two germline ends. This CDR3 is built from 15 residues. The CDR3 DNA reads TGTGCCAGCAGTTACCCCGGGACGTCTAACTATGGCTACACCTTC. Amino acid sequence: CASSYPGTSNYGYTF.